Each of the 22 T cell receptor beta chains below was sequenced from the same sample in a study of blood T cell repertoires in COVID-19. Clones were read by immunoSEQ multiplex PCR, and TCRdb kept only the in-frame ones, dropping some. The table lists 250,000 to 350,000 clones, 70% to 90% of them singletons. Sequencing input: peripheral blood. All receptors derive from a woman aged 55-70 years with acute or convalescent COVID-19.

This chain joins TRBV3-1 (or the pseudogene TRBV3-2) and TRBJ1-5, with D perhaps matching TRBD1 (5 bases). This CDR3 is 15 amino acids long. Germline V gene lookup returns CDR1 LGHDT and CDR2 YNNKEL (reference sequence). Deletions cut 1 base from V and 6 bases from J, with 13 bases between. The CDR3 bases are TGTGCCAGCAGCCAAGTATCAGGGAATGGTCAGCCCCAGCATTTT. Translated: CASSQVSGNGQPQHF.

The chain joins TRBV5-8 to TRBJ2-5; D is undetermined. The CDR3 consists of 14 residues. Germline CDR1 reads SGHTS; CDR2 reads YDEGEE. Trimming left V 0 bases short and J 0 bases short, with 6 bases between. Here the CDR3 DNA reads TGTGCCAGCAGCTTGGCTTCCTACCAAGAGACCCAGTACTTC. Its protein is CASSLASYQETQYF.

The chain is built from TRBV10-1 and TRBJ1-5, with TRBD1 matching over 7 bases. Germline values: CDR1 WNHNN, CDR2 SYGVQD (reference sequence). V dropped 4 bases and J dropped 0; count of bases not matched to a gene: 9. The CDR3 runs 17 residues. CDR3 residues: CASSVSDRDDSNQPQHF. The CDR3 region has the DNA TGCGCCAGCAGTGTTAGTGACAGGGATGATAGCAATCAGCCCCAGCATTTT.

This chain connects TRBV6-6 to TRBJ1-2; D is perhaps TRBD1 (5 bases). V was clipped by 6 bases and J by 7 bases, with 12 bases between them. Germline CDR1 and CDR2: MNHNY and SVGAGI (reference sequence). CDR3 length: 12 residues. CDR3 DNA: TGTGCCAGCAGACAATCCGGGGGTGGCTACACCTTC. Translation: CASRQSGGGYTF.

CDR3 sequence: CASSLPGKVAGANVLTF. The CDR3 DNA is TGTGCCAGCAGCTTGCCGGGAAAAGTCGCTGGGGCCAACGTCCTGACTTTC. The chain employs TRBV5-4 and TRBJ2-6, with D possibly matching TRBD2 (5 bases). CDR1 is SGHNT and CDR2 is YYREEE in the germline V gene (reference sequence). The CDR3 is 17 amino acids. V lost 1 base and J 2 bases, leaving 13 bases between the germline ends.

This chain uses TRBV6-6 with TRBJ2-1; TRBD2 agrees at 10 bases. This CDR3 is built from 15 residues. Germline V gene data show CDR1 as MNHNY and CDR2 as SVGAGI (reference sequence). The V segment lost 2 bases and the J segment 9 bases; nucleotides outside the gene matches: 7. The CDR3 reads CASSYRTSGVPEQFF. The DNA for the CDR3 is TGTGCCAGCAGTTACCGTACTAGCGGGGTACCTGAGCAGTTCTTC.

The DNA of the CDR3 is TGTGCCAGCAGCCAAGTCGGGAGGGCCGGGAGTGAGCAGTTCTTC. The encoded protein is CASSQVGRAGSEQFF. The V and J genes are TRBV14 and TRBJ2-1; 8 nucleotides align to TRBD2. The CDR3 is 15 residues long. Trimming removed 1 base from V and 9 bases from J; junction bases left unmatched: 8. Germline-derived CDR1 and CDR2 are SGHDN and FVKESK.

V gene TRBV3-1 (or the pseudogene TRBV3-2) combines with J gene TRBJ2-4, with 14 bases that match TRBD2. The CDR3 extends over 18 amino acids. V lost 3 bases and J lost 6; bases outside the gene matches: 10. Germline-derived CDR1 and CDR2 are LGHDT and YNNKEL (reference sequence). The CDR3 here is CASSHLRLAGGPGNIQYF. Written as DNA, the CDR3 is TGTGCCAGCAGCCACTTAAGACTAGCGGGAGGGCCGGGAAACATTCAGTACTTC.

This chain links TRBV3-1 (or the pseudogene TRBV3-2) with TRBJ2-3; 12 bases are a match to TRBD1. Germline V lookup: CDR1 LGHDT, CDR2 YNNKEL (reference sequence). After removal of 3 bases from V and 2 bases from J, the junction contained 3 bases not matched to a gene. The CDR3 consists of 16 residues. The CDR3 DNA is TGTGCCAGCAGCCAGGGGACAGGGGGCTTCACAGATACGCAGTATTTT. As protein: CASSQGTGGFTDTQYF.

The V call is TRBV28, the J call TRBJ1-2, with no clear D. CDR3 length: 11 amino acids. The V gene lost 8 bases and the J gene lost 10 bases, with 14 bases spanning the gap. CDR1 is MDHEN, CDR2 SYDVKM, per germline. DNA of the CDR3: TGTGCCAGCTCTACTGTAATATACTACACCTTC. Encoded protein: CASSTVIYYTF.

This chain uses TRBV2 with TRBJ1-1; 9 bases are a match to TRBD1. Germline-derived CDR1 and CDR2 are SNHLY and FYNNEI. The CDR3 extends over 15 amino acids. Losses at the gene ends were 0 bases for V and 4 bases for J; bases not matched to a gene: 3. The CDR3 region is CASSEAGQGPTEAFF. CDR3 DNA: TGTGCCAGCAGTGAAGCTGGACAGGGGCCCACTGAAGCTTTCTTT.

V is TRBV7-8 and J is TRBJ1-1; D is ambiguous. V gave up 1 base and J gave up 6 bases, with 9 bases separating them. CDR1 and CDR2 (germline): SGHVS, FQNEAQ. This CDR3 spans 13 amino acids. The CDR3 reads CASSLVGEAEAFF. DNA for the CDR3: TGTGCCAGCAGCTTAGTCGGGGAGGCTGAAGCTTTCTTT.

CDR3 sequence (DNA): TGTGCCAGCAGCTTACTTAACACTGAAGCTTTCTTT. Translating gives CASSLLNTEAFF. V is TRBV7-9 and J is TRBJ1-1; the D is unclear. CDR1 and CDR2 (germline): SEHNR, FQNEAQ (reference sequence). This CDR3 spans 12 amino acids. V was trimmed by 2 bases and J by 2 bases, leaving 3 bases between them.

The V and J genes are TRBV19 and TRBJ1-6, with 12 bases matching TRBD1. Germline loops: CDR1 LNHDA, CDR2 SQIVND (reference sequence). After removal of 4 bases from V and 0 bases from J, the junction contained 7 bases not matched to a gene. This CDR3 comprises 19 residues. The CDR3 DNA is TGTGCCAGTAGTAGAACCGGGACAGGGGGCCGCTCCTATAATTCACCCCTCCACTTT. Protein sequence: CASSRTGTGGRSYNSPLHF. The whole variable domain, remainder taken from reference TRBV19 and TRBJ1-6, is DGGITQSPKYLFRKEGQNVTLSCEQNLNHDAMYWYRQDPGQGLRLIYYSQIVNDFQKGDIAEGYSVSREKKESFPLTVTSAQKNPTAFYLCASSRTGTGGRSYNSPLHFGNGTRLTVT.

V is TRBV2 and J is TRBJ1-5, with TRBD1 matching over 8 bases. The germline V gene has CDR1 SNHLY and CDR2 FYNNEI. The CDR3 consists of 14 residues. V lost 7 bases, J lost 10 bases, and 12 bases stayed unmatched. The CDR3 protein is CASKPTGGGSPQHF. CDR3 bases: TGTGCCAGCAAGCCTACAGGGGGAGGGAGCCCCCAGCATTTT. The full variable domain, in which reference TRBV2 and TRBJ1-5 provide the parts outside the CDR3, is EPEVTQTPSHQVTQMGQEVILRCVPISNHLYFYWYRQILGQKVEFLVSFYNNEISEKSEIFDDQFSVERPDGSNFTLKIRSTKLEDSAMYFCASKPTGGGSPQHFGDGTRLSIL.

The chain links TRBV27 to TRBJ1-1; TRBD1 aligns across 11 bases. This CDR3 region has 15 residues. CDR1 and CDR2 from the germline V gene are MNHEY and SMNVEV (reference sequence). V lost 5 bases to trimming and J lost 4 bases; unmatched junction nucleotides: 6. In DNA, the CDR3 is TGTGCCAGCAGTACGGGACAGGGGGTGGTCACTGAAGCTTTCTTT. This codes for CASSTGQGVVTEAFF.

The V call is TRBV28, the J call TRBJ2-3; 8 bases agree with TRBD2. J gave up 2 bases and V 2 bases, and 6 bases lay outside the gene matches. The CDR3 contains 16 residues. From germline, CDR1 is MDHEN and CDR2 SYDVKM. The CDR3 sequence: CASSLKRGRSTDTQYF. Written as DNA, the CDR3 is TGTGCCAGCAGTTTAAAGCGGGGGCGGTCCACAGATACGCAGTATTTT.

The V call is TRBV27, the J call TRBJ2-1; TRBD2 aligns across 8 bases. Trimming removed 11 bases from V and 7 bases from J; junction bases left unmatched: 13. The CDR3 has 14 amino acids. CDR1 and CDR2 from the germline V gene are MNHEY and SMNVEV (reference sequence). The CDR3 DNA reads TGTGCCTCAGCCTACGGGGGGGCTTGGAATGAGCAGTTCTTC. Translating gives CASAYGGAWNEQFF.

This clone has only one observation. The CDR3 here is CASSRKLAGVREADTQYF. The DNA of the CDR3 is TGTGCCAGCAGCCGGAAGCTAGCGGGAGTCCGGGAGGCAGATACGCAGTATTTT. The chain is built from TRBV7-6 and TRBJ2-3; TRBD2 aligns across 10 bases. The CDR3 is made up of 18 amino acids. The ends lost 5 bases at V and 4 bases at J; junction bases unmatched: 15. The germline CDR1 and CDR2 sequences are SGHVS and FNYEAQ.

V and J are TRBV18 and TRBJ2-3; a weak D match, TRBD1 (6 bases). The ends were cut back, 6 bases at V and 2 bases at J, with 21 bases in the middle. The CDR3 loop spans 17 amino acids. From germline, CDR1 is KGHSH and CDR2 LQKENI. The CDR3 DNA reads TGTGCCAGCTCCCTTCAGGGATATGGACAGAACACAGATACGCAGTATTTT. It yields the protein CASSLQGYGQNTDTQYF.

This sequence joins TRBV19 and TRBJ1-4; D ambiguous. The CDR3 has 16 amino acids. In germline, CDR1 is LNHDA, CDR2 SQIVND (reference sequence). Trimming pared 1 base from V and 5 bases from J, leaving 14 bases between. This CDR3 is CASSIGVAGSNEKLFF. CDR3 nucleotides: TGTGCCAGTAGTATAGGGGTGGCAGGCTCGAATGAAAAACTGTTTTTT.

This chain joins TRBV28 and TRBJ1-1; D may be TRBD1 (6 bases). The germline gives CDR1 MDHEN, CDR2 SYDVKM. The ends were cut back, 6 bases at V and 9 bases at J, with 14 bases in the middle. This CDR3 has 12 amino acids. The DNA of the CDR3 is TGTGCCAGCAGCCCAGGGGCGCGGAAAGCTTTCTTT. Its protein product is CASSPGARKAFF.